The rows below give T cell receptor beta chains drawn from one sample of a study of blood T cell repertoires in COVID-19. Produced via immunoSEQ multiplex PCR; TCRdb's table is partial and in-frame only. The sample lists approximately 61,000 clones, more than 75% occurring once. What was sequenced was peripheral blood. Every receptor here comes from a human donor in a cohort sampled during active COVID-19. Each CDR3 is given with its conserved first and last residue. D genes are given only for firm matches. Clone size is shown for a subset of rows, as once, few, many or a class of expanded clone.

j_call,v_call,d_call,clone_size,cdr3_aa,cdr3_nt
TRBJ1-2,TRBV7-2,TRBD1,-,CASSLARAGGQAGYTF,TGTGCCAGCAGCTTAGCGAGGGCAGGGGGTCAGGCGGGCTACACCTTC
TRBJ2-1,TRBV19,TRBD2,-,CASRGLGVYNEQFF,TGTGCCAGTAGGGGACTAGGGGTCTACAATGAGCAGTTCTTC
TRBJ2-5,TRBV29-1,TRBD1,-,CSERQGAGETQYF,TGCAGCGAACGACAGGGGGCCGGGGAGACCCAGTACTTC
TRBJ2-1,TRBV6-6,-,-,CASSPQPTGEQFF,TGTGCCAGCAGTCCCCAACCCACCGGTGAGCAGTTCTTC
TRBJ2-1,TRBV21-1,-,-,CASSKAARASYNEQFF,TGTGCCAGCAGCAAGGCCGCTAGAGCCTCCTACAATGAGCAGTTCTTC
TRBJ2-5,TRBV7-9,TRBD2,-,CASSPGTSGGETQYF,TGTGCCAGCAGCCCCGGGACTAGCGGTGGGGAGACCCAGTACTTC
TRBJ2-3,TRBV15,-,few,CATSGRRTGYGTDTQYF,TGTGCCACCAGCGGAAGAAGAACAGGCTACGGCACAGATACGCAGTATTTT
TRBJ2-3,TRBV24-1,-,-,CATSHLAYDTQYF,TGTGCCACCAGTCACCTAGCGTACGATACGCAGTATTTT
TRBJ1-6,TRBV28,TRBD1,-,CASSLRDSDNSPLHF,TGTGCCAGCAGTTTAAGGGACAGCGATAATTCACCCCTCCACTTT
TRBJ2-2,TRBV2,-,-,CASSAQGGTGELFF,TGTGCCAGCAGTGCACAGGGTGGGACCGGGGAGCTGTTTTTT
TRBJ2-3,TRBV30,-,-,CAWSGGPSRDTQYF,TGTGCCTGGAGTGGGGGGCCAAGTCGGGATACGCAGTATTTT
TRBJ1-1,TRBV6-6,-,-,CASSYGSTEAFF,TGTGCCAGCAGTTACGGGAGCACTGAAGCTTTCTTT
TRBJ1-2,TRBV28,-,once,CASSLGSYGYTF,TGTGCCAGCAGTTTGGGCAGCTATGGCTACACCTTC
TRBJ1-4,TRBV28,-,-,CASKNGGGEKLFF,TGTGCCAGCAAAAACGGGGGAGGCGAAAAACTGTTTTTT
TRBJ2-1,TRBV5-1,TRBD2,-,CASTGTSGSYEQFF,TGCGCCAGCACCGGGACTAGCGGGAGCTATGAGCAGTTCTTC
TRBJ2-7,TRBV28,-,-,CASSFPLWSDSYEQYF,TGTGCCAGCAGTTTCCCCTTGTGGAGTGACTCCTACGAGCAGTACTTC
TRBJ1-1,TRBV18,-,-,CASSQRENTEAFF,TGTGCCAGCTCCCAACGGGAGAACACTGAAGCTTTCTTT
TRBJ2-7,TRBV28,TRBD2,once,CASSLGQAGPYEQYF,TGTGCCAGCAGTTTAGGACAAGCGGGACCCTACGAGCAGTACTTC
TRBJ1-1,TRBV2,-,-,CASSEMSKPEAFF,TGTGCCAGCAGTGAAATGAGTAAACCTGAAGCTTTCTTT
TRBJ1-2,TRBV19,-,-,CASTDDRRGYTF,TGTGCCAGTACTGATGACAGAAGAGGCTACACCTTC
TRBJ1-5,TRBV6-2/TRBV6-3,TRBD1,-,CASSYNRQGNQPQHF,TGTGCCAGCAGTTACAACCGACAGGGGAATCAGCCCCAGCATTTT
TRBJ1-4,TRBV9,-,-,CASSVAGATNEKLFF,TGTGCCAGCAGCGTAGCCGGTGCAACTAATGAAAAACTGTTTTTT
TRBJ2-2,TRBV5-1,TRBD1,-,CASSLRTGNTGELFF,TGCGCCAGCAGTTTACGGACAGGGAACACCGGGGAGCTGTTTTTT
TRBJ2-7,TRBV13,TRBD2,once,CASSSGLASYEQYF,TGTGCCAGCAGCTCCGGACTAGCCTCCTACGAGCAGTACTTC
TRBJ1-5,TRBV28,-,-,CASSPGGGHQPQHF,TGTGCCAGCAGTCCCGGGGGGGGTCATCAGCCCCAGCATTTT
TRBJ1-2,TRBV28,-,-,CASISNNYGYTF,TGTGCCAGCATTTCAAATAACTATGGCTACACCTTC
TRBJ2-1,TRBV7-8,-,-,CASSRESNEQFF,TGTGCCAGCAGCCGAGAGAGCAATGAGCAGTTCTTC
TRBJ2-7,TRBV18,TRBD2,-,CASSSLAGVDYEQYF,TGTGCCAGCTCATCACTAGCGGGAGTGGACTACGAGCAGTACTTC
TRBJ2-3,TRBV9,TRBD2,-,CASSVGGLAGGDTQYF,TGTGCCAGCAGCGTAGGGGGACTAGCGGGAGGGGATACGCAGTATTTT
TRBJ2-7,TRBV6-5,TRBD2,-,CASRSPTSGSYEQYF,TGTGCCAGCAGGTCTCCTACGAGCGGGAGTTACGAGCAGTACTTC
TRBJ1-6,TRBV28,-,-,CASSSQGSYNSPLHF,TGTGCCAGCAGTTCCCAGGGGTCCTATAATTCACCCCTCCACTTT
TRBJ2-3,TRBV5-4,TRBD2,-,CASSPLPLAGGPTDTQYF,TGTGCCAGCAGCCCCTTGCCCTTAGCGGGAGGGCCCACAGATACGCAGTATTTT
TRBJ1-6,TRBV6-6,TRBD1,-,CASSKQPGQGDSPLHF,TGTGCCAGCAGTAAACAACCGGGACAGGGGGACTCACCCCTCCACTTT
TRBJ2-2,TRBV14,TRBD2,-,CASSQGGLAGVGTGELFF,TGTGCCAGCAGCCAAGGGGGACTAGCGGGAGTCGGGACCGGGGAGCTGTTTTTT
TRBJ1-6,TRBV7-2,-,-,CASSLTVRGNSPLHF,TGTGCCAGCAGCTTAACCGTCCGGGGGAATTCACCCCTCCACTTT